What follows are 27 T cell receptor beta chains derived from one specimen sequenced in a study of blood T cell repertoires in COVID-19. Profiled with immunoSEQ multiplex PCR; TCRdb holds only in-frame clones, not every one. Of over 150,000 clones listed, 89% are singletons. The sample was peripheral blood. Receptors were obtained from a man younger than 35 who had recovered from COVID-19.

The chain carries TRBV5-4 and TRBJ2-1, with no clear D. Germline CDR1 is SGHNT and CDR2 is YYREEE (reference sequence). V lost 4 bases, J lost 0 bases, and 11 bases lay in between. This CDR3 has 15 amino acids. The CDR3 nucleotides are TGTGCCAGCAGCCCCCCTAGAGGCTCCTACAATGAGCAGTTCTTC. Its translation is CASSPPRGSYNEQFF.

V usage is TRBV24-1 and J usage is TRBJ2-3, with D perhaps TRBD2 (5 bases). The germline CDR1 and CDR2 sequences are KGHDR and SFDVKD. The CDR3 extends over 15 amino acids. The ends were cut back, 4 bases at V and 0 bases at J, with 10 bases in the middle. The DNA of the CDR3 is TGTGCCACCAGTGACCCGACTATCAGCACAGATACGCAGTATTTT. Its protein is CATSDPTISTDTQYF.

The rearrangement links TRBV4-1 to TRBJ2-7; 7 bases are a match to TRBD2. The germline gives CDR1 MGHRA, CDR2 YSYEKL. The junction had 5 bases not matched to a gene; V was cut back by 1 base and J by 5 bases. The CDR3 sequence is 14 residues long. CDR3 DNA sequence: TGCGCCAGCAGCCAAGTCGGGGGGACCCACGAGCAGTACTTC. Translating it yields CASSQVGGTHEQYF.

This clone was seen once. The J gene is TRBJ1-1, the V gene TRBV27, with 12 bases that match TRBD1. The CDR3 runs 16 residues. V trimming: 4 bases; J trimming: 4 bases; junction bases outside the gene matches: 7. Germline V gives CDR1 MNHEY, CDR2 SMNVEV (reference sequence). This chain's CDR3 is CASSWGQGALGTEAFF. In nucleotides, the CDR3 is TGTGCCAGCAGTTGGGGACAGGGGGCGTTGGGCACTGAAGCTTTCTTT.

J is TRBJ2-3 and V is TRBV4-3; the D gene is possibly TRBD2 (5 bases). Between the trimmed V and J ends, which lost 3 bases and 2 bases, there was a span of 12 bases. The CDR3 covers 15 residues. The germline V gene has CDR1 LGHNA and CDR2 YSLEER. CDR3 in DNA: TGCGCCAGCAGCCACGAAGCGGTACCCACAGATACGCAGTATTTT. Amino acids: CASSHEAVPTDTQYF.

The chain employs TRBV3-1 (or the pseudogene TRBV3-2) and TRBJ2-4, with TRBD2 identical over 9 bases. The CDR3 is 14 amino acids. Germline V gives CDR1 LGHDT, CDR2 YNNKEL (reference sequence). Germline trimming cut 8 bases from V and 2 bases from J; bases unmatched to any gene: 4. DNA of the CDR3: TGTGCCAGCCATGCGGGGGGGTCCAAAAACATTCAGTACTTC. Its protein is CASHAGGSKNIQYF.

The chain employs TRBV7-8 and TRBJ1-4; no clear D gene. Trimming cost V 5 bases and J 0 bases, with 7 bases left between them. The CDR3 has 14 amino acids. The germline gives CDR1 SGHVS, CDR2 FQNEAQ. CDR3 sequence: CASSLTATNEKLFF. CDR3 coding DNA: TGTGCCAGCAGCCTTACGGCAACTAATGAAAAACTGTTTTTT.

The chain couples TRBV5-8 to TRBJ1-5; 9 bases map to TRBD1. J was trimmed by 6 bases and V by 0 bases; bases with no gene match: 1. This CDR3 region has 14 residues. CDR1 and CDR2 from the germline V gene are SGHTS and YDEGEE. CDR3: CASSLGTGVQPQHF. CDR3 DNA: TGTGCCAGCAGCTTGGGGACAGGGGTTCAGCCCCAGCATTTT.

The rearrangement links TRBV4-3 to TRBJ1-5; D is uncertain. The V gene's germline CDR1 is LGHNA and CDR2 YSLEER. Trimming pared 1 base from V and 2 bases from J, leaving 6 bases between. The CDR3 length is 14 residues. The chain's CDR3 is CASSQGSGNQPQHF. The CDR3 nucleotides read TGCGCCAGCAGCCAAGGTTCCGGCAATCAGCCCCAGCATTTT.

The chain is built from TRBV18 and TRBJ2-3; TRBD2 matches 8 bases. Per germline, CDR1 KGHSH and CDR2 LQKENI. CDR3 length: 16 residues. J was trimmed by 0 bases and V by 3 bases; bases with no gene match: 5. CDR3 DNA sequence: TGTGCCAGCTCACCGGTAGCGGGACATAGCACAGATACGCAGTATTTT. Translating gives CASSPVAGHSTDTQYF. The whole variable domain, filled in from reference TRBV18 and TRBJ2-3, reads NAGVMQNPRHLVRRRGQEARLRCSPMKGHSHVYWYRQLPEEGLKFMVYLQKENIIDESGMPKERFSAEFPKEGPSILRIQQVVRGDSAAYFCASSPVAGHSTDTQYFGPGTRLTVL.

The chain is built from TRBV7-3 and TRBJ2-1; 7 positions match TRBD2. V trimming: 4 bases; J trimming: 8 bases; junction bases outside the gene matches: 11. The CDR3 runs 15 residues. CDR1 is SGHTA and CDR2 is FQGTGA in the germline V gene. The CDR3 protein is CASSSGTTSRDEQFF. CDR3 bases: TGTGCCAGCAGCTCCGGGACTACCTCCCGGGATGAGCAGTTCTTC.

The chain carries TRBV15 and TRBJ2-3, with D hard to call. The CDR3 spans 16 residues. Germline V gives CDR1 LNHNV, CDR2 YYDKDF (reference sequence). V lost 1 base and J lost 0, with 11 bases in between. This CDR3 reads CATSRAQTPSTDTQYF. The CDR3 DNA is TGTGCCACCAGCAGAGCCCAAACACCTAGCACAGATACGCAGTATTTT.

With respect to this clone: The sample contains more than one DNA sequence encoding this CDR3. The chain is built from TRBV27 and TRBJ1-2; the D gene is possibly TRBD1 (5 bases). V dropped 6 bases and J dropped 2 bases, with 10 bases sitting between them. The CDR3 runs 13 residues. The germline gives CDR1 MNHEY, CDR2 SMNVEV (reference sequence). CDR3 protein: CASSLRENYGYTF. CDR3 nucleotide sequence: TGTGCCAGCAGCCTCAGGGAAAACTATGGCTACACCTTC.

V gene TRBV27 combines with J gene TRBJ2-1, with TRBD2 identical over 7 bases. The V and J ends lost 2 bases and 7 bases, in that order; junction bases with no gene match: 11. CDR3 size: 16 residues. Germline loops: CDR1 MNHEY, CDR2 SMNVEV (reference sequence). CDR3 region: CASSLTREGHRNEQFF. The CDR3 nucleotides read TGTGCCAGCAGTTTAACGAGGGAGGGCCATAGGAATGAGCAGTTCTTC.

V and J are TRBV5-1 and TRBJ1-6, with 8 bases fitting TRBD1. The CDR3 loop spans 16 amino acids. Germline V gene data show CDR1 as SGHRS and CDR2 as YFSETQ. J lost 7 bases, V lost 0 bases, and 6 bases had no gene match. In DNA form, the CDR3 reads TGCGCCAGCAGCTTGGTATCGCAGGGGGCCAATTCACCCCTCCACTTT. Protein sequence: CASSLVSQGANSPLHF.

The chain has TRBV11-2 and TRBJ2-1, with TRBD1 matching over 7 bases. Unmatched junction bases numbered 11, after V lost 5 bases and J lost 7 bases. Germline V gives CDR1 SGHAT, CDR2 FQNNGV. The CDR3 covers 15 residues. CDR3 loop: CASSTSTLQGNEQFF. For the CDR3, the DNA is TGTGCCAGCAGCACGTCCACGTTACAGGGGAATGAGCAGTTCTTC. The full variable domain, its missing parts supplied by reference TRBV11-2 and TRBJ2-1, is EAGVAQSPRYKIIEKRQSVAFWCNPISGHATLYWYQQILGQGPKLLIQFQNNGVVDDSQLPKDRFSAERLKGVDSTLKIQPAKLEDSAVYLCASSTSTLQGNEQFFGPGTRLTVL.

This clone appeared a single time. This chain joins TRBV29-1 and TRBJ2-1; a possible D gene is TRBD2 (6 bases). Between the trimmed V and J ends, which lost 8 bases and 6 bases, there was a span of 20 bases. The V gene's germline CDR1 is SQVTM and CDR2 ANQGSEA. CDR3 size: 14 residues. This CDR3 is CSLSGGGAGNEQFF. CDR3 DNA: TGCAGCCTATCCGGTGGGGGAGCGGGCAATGAGCAGTTCTTC.

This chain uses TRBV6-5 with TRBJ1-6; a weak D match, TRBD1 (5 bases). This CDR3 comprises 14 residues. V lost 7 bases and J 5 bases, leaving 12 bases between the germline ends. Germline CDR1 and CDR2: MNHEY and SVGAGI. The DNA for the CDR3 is TGTGCCAGCAAATTCGGGGGGGATAATTCACCCCTCCACTTT. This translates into CASKFGGDNSPLHF.

For the CDR3, the DNA is TGTGCTAGTTCCTGGGGCACGGTGGGGCCCCAGCATTTT. This encodes CASSWGTVGPQHF. The chain carries TRBV12-5 and TRBJ1-5; perhaps TRBD1 as D (5 bases). The length of the CDR3 is 13 residues. The germline V gene has CDR1 LGHNT and CDR2 FRNRAP. V was clipped by 8 bases and J by 9 bases, with 17 bases between them.

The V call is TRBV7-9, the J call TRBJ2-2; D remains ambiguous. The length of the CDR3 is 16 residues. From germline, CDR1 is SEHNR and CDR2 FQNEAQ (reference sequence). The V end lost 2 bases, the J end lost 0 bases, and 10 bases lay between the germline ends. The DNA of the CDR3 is TGTGCCAGCAGCTTATTGGCACCCACGAACACCGGGGAGCTGTTTTTT. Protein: CASSLLAPTNTGELFF.

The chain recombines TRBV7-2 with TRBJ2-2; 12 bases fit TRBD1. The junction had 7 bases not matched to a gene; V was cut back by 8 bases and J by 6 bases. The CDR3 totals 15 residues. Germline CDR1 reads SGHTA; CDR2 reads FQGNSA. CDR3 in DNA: TGTGCCAGCCACCGGGACAGGGGGCTCTCCGGGGAGCTGTTTTTT. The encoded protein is CASHRDRGLSGELFF.

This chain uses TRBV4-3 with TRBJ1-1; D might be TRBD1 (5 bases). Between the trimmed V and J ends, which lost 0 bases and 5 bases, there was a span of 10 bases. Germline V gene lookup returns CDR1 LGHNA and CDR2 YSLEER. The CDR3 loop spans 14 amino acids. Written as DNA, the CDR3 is TGCGCCAGCAGCCAAGAGGGGGGGAGGACTGAAGCTTTCTTT. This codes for CASSQEGGRTEAFF.

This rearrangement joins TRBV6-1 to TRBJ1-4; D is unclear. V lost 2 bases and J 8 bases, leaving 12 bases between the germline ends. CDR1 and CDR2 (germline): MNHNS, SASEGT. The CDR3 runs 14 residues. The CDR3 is CASSESLVLEKLFF. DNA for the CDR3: TGTGCCAGCAGTGAAAGTCTAGTTTTAGAAAAACTGTTTTTT.

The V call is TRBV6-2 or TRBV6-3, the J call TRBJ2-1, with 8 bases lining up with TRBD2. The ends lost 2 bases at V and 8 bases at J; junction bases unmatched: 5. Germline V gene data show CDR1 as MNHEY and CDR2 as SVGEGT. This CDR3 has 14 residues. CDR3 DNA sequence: TGTGCCAGCAGTTACGTAGGGACTAGTCATGAGCAGTTCTTC. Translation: CASSYVGTSHEQFF.

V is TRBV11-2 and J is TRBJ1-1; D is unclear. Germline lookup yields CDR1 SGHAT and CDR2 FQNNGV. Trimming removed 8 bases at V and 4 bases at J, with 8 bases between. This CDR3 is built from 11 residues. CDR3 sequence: CASRSGTEAFF. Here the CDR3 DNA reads TGTGCCAGCCGGTCGGGCACTGAAGCTTTCTTT.

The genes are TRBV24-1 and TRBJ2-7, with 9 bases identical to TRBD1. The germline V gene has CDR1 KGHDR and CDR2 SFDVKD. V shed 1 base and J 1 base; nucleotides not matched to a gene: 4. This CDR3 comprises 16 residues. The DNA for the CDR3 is TGTGCCACCAGTGATTTAGGGACAGGGTCTTCCTACGAGCAGTACTTC. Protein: CATSDLGTGSSYEQYF.

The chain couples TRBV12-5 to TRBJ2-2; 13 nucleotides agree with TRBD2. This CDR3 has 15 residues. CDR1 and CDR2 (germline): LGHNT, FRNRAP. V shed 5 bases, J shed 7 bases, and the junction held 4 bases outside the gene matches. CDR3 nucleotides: TGTGCTAGTGGTCCCCGGACTAGCGGGAGCGGGGAGCTGTTTTTT. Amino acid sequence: CASGPRTSGSGELFF.